Following are 8 T cell receptor beta chains from one sample sequenced in a study of T cell responses to AZD1222 COVID-19 vaccine. The protocol was immunoSEQ multiplex PCR, while the TCRdb copy is restricted to in-frame clones and leaves out a portion. In the table there are roughly 110,000 clones, about 93% of which are singletons. The specimen comprised peripheral blood, sampled on day 0 of AZD1222 vaccination. The receptor set was obtained from an adult in good health.

This chain joins TRBV5-1 and TRBJ2-7, with D tentatively TRBD2 (5 bases). With 4 bases removed from V and 3 bases from J, the gap between germline ends came to 8 bases. The CDR3 covers 12 residues. Germline CDR1 and CDR2: SGHRS and YFSETQ. The DNA for the CDR3 is TGCGCCAGCAGCACTCGGGGCTACGAGCAGTACTTC. Protein sequence: CASSTRGYEQYF.

The CDR3 loop reads CASSARVGNSPLHF. CDR3 bases: TGTGCCAGCAGCGCGCGGGTTGGAAATTCACCCCTCCACTTT. V is TRBV13 and J is TRBJ1-6; the D is unclear. Trimming left V 5 bases short and J 7 bases short, with 12 bases between. The germline gives CDR1 PRHDT, CDR2 FYEKMQ (reference sequence). This CDR3 contains 14 residues.

This chain links TRBV5-1 with TRBJ2-1; 9 bases map to TRBD2. V shed 0 bases, J shed 7 bases, and the junction held 5 bases outside the gene matches. The CDR3 totals 15 residues. Germline V gene sequence: CDR1 SGHRS, CDR2 YFSETQ. CDR3 amino acids: CASSLALGLANEQFF. For the CDR3, the DNA is TGCGCCAGCAGCTTGGCCTTGGGACTAGCAAATGAGCAGTTCTTC.

This chain links TRBV7-6 with TRBJ2-2; D is perhaps TRBD2 (6 bases). The V gene's germline CDR1 is SGHVS and CDR2 FNYEAQ. V shed 4 bases and J shed 10 bases, with 13 bases lying between them. The CDR3 is made up of 13 amino acids. In nucleotides, the CDR3 is TGTGCCAGCAGCTCAACGACTAGGGAGGAGCTGTTTTTT. Residues: CASSSTTREELFF.

The chain recombines TRBV7-8 with TRBJ1-6; possibly TRBD1 for D (6 bases). The length of the CDR3 is 13 residues. Germline V gene sequence: CDR1 SGHVS, CDR2 FQNEAQ. V was cut by 1 base and J by 14 bases, with 12 bases left in between. The CDR3 region has the DNA TGTGCCAGCAGCTTAGGGGACATGAGGGCCCTCCACTTT. Translation gives CASSLGDMRALHF.

This clone was recorded once. CDR3 protein: CASSQVAGRGGGSSPLHF. The CDR3 nucleotides read TGTGCCAGCAGCCAAGTGGCGGGTCGAGGGGGCGGTAGTTCACCCCTCCACTTT. The rearrangement links TRBV4-2 to TRBJ1-6; 7 bases line up with TRBD1. V shed 1 base and J 9 bases; nucleotides not matched to a gene: 15. Germline CDR1 is LGHNA and CDR2 is YNFKEQ. This CDR3 spans 18 amino acids.

CDR3 DNA sequence: TGTGCCAGCAGCTTAAAGACGAACTATGGCTACACCTTC. It codes for CASSLKTNYGYTF. This chain connects TRBV2 to TRBJ1-2; D unresolved. This CDR3 has 13 amino acids. CDR1 and CDR2 from the germline V gene are SNHLY and FYNNEI. The germline V and J ends were trimmed by 6 bases and 2 bases, with 10 bases remaining between them.

V gene TRBV7-2 combines with J gene TRBJ2-5; possible D gene TRBD2, 5 bases. Trimming took off 2 bases at V and 5 bases at J, with 9 bases between the two ends. The CDR3 totals 13 residues. Germline assignment: CDR1 SGHTA and CDR2 FQGNSA. The CDR3 nucleotides read TGTGCCAGCAGCTTACGGACGGGGGAGACCCAGTACTTC. Translation: CASSLRTGETQYF.